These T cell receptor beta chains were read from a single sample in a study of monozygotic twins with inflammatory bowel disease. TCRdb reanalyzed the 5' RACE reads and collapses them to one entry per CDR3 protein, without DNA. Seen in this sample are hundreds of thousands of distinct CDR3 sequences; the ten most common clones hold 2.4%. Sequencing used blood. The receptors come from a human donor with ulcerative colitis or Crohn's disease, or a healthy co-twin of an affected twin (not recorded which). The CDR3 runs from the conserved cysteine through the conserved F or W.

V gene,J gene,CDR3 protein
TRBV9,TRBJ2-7,CASSVDSVGTGAYEQYF
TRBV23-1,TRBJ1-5,CASSQCRDTHQPQYF
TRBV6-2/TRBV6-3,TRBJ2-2,CASSYQAGGTGELFF
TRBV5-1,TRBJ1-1,CASSLLAMDRATEAFF
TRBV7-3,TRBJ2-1,CASSPQGTSSYNEQFF
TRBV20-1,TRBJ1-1,CSARGRGLTEAFF
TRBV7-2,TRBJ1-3,CASSPTESSGNTIYF
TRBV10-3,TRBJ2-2,CAISERTPGTGELFF
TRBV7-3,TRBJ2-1,CASSRDRGTYNEQLF
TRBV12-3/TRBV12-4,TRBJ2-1,CASRPGLAGGLAINQQFF
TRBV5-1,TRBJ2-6,CASSLASFSGANVLTF
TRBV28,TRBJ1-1,CASSSLPDREGGTEAFF
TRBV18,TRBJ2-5,CASSPRQTTGETQYF
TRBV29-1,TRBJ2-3,CSVPESGSPTDTQYF
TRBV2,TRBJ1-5,CASSEGQDNQPQHF
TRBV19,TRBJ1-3,CASRADRVKSSGNTIYF
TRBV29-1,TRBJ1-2,CSAYPDSSGPPNYGYTF
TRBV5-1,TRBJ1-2,CASSLGKGSDYTF
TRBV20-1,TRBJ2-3,CSARDGDRVVDTQYF
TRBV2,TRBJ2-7,CASTRQGSSYEQYF
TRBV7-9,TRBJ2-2,CASILKDRVAGELFF
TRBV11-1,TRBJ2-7,CASSLMVSGSYEQYF
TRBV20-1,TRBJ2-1,CSARDRDKSYNEQFF
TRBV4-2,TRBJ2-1,CASSQPGTPVHEQFF
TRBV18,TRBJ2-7,CASSPVMTGGPSDEQYF
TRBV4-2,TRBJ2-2,CASSQDLGQGAVTGELFF
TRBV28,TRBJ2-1,CASSPYQRGGLRNEQFF
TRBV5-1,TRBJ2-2,CASSLAGQNTGELFF
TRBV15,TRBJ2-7,CATSREKGGSYEQYF
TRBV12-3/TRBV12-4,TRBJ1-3,CASSSAQGNTIYF
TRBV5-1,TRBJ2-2,CASRMTVNTGELFF
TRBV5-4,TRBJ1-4,CASSFQGFGEKLFF
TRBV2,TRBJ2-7,CASKVRGVYEQYF
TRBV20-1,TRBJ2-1,CSAPAGAGLYNEQFF
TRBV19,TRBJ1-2,CASRATGYGYTF
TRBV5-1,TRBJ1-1,CASRSEGTVNTEAFF
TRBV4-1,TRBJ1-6,CASSSYLEAYNSPLHF
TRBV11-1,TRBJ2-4,CASSSLTGLDIQYF
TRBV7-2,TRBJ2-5,CASSLRLAIEATQYF
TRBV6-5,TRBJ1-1,CASSYSGQANTEAFF
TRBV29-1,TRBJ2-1,CSVESPQGARNEQFF
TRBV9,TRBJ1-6,CASSETPETGSPLHF
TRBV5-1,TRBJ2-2,CASSYLYRDGGELFF
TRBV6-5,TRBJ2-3,CASRRGAADTQYF
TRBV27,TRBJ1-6,CASRSLFGSARNSPLHF
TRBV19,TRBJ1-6,CASSIAADIGSPLHF
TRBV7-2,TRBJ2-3,CASSLEEAGWTDTQYF
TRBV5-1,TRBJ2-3,CASRLAGRPDTQYF
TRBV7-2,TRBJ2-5,CASSYQWGPKETQYF
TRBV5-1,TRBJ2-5,CASSLATGTVRQETQYF
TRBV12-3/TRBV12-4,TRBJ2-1,CASRLRGISGNEQFF
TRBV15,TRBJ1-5,CATSNSNQPQHF
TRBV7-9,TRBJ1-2,CASSLAAHGGVGYTF
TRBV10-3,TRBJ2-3,CAISGDGGADTQYF
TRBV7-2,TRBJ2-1,CASSLWGVLNNEQFF